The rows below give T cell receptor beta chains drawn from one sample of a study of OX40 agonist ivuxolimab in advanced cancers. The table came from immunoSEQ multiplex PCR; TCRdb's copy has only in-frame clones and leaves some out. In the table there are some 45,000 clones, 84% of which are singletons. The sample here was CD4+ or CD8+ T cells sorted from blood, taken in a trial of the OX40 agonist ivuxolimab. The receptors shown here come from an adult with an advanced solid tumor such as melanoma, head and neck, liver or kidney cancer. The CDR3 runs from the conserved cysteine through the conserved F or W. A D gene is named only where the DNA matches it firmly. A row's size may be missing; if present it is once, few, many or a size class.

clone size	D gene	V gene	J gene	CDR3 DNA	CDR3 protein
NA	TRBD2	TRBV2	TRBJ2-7	TGTGCCAGCAGTGAAGGGGTAGCGGGAGCCCTCTACGAGCAGTACTTC	CASSEGVAGALYEQYF
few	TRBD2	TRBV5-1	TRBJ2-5	TGCGCCAGCAGCTTGGCCGGCCGGGGGGGAGAGACCCAGTACTTC	CASSLAGRGGETQYF
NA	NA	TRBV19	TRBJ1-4	TGTGCCAGTAGTATGGATGGGGCAGCCACTAAGCCTAATGAAAAACTGTTTTTT	CASSMDGAATKPNEKLFF
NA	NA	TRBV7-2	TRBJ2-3	TGTGCCAGCAGCTTAGAGATCACAGATACGCAGTATTTT	CASSLEITDTQYF
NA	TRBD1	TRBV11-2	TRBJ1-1	TGTGCCAGCAGCTTAAGTGGACAGGGGGGCCTGAACACTGAAGCTTTCTTT	CASSLSGQGGLNTEAFF
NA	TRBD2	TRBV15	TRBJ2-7	TGTGCCACCAGCAGAGACCGATTGACTAGCGGACACGAGCAGTACTTC	CATSRDRLTSGHEQYF
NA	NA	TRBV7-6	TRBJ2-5	TGTGCCAGCAGCAACCCCGGAACAGGAGGGCTTGGCGGCCTCCAAGAGACCCAGTACTTC	CASSNPGTGGLGGLQETQYF
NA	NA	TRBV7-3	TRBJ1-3	TGTGCCAGCAGCTTACAAGGAAACACCATATATTTT	CASSLQGNTIYF
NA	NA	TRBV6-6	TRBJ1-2	TGTGCCAGCAGTTCCCCCGGGAGGAACTATGGCTACACCTTC	CASSSPGRNYGYTF
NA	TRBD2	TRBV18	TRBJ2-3	TGTGCCAGCTCACTCCGGACTACGGCGGGAGGTCGTAGCACAGATACGCAGTATTTT	CASSLRTTAGGRSTDTQYF
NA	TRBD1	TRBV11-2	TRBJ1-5	TGTGCCAGCAGCTCCGGGACAGGAGCCAATCAGCCCCAGCATTTT	CASSSGTGANQPQHF
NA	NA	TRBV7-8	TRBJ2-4	TGTGCCAGCAGCGGATGGCCCAGGGTTCCCGGGACCAAAAACATTCAGTACTTC	CASSGWPRVPGTKNIQYF
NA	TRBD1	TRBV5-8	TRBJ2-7	TGTGCCAGCAGCTTGCTAGGCGCCCAGGGGGCGATTTTGTACTTC	CASSLLGAQGAILYF
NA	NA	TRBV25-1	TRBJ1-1	TGTGCCAGCAGTGAGAACCCAGATATGAACACTGAAGCTTTCTTT	CASSENPDMNTEAFF
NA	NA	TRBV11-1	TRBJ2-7	TGTGCCAGCAGCTCCTGGGGCCACCCCTACGAGCAGTACTTC	CASSSWGHPYEQYF
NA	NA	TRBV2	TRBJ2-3	TGTGCCAGCATTAACGGGGGAAGCACAGATACGCAGTATTTT	CASINGGSTDTQYF
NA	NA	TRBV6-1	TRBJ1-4	TGTGCCAGCAGTGCCGGGGGACAACGCGAAAAACTGTTTTTT	CASSAGGQREKLFF
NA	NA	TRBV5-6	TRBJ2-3	TGTGCCAGCAGCCCCCCGGCTGAAGATACGCAGTATTTT	CASSPPAEDTQYF
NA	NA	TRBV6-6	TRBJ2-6	TGTGCCAGTCTCCGTTCCGGGGCCAACGTCCTGACTTTC	CASLRSGANVLTF
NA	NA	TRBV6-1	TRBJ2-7	TGTGCCAGCAGTAATTTAGCGGGGACAGGGAACGAGCAGTACTTC	CASSNLAGTGNEQYF
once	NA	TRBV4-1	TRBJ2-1	TGCGCCAGCAGCCAAGGTTCCTACAATGAGCAGTTCTTC	CASSQGSYNEQFF
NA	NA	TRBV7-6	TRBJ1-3	TGTGCCAGCAGCTTAGACGGGGGCCTTGGAAACACCATATATTTT	CASSLDGGLGNTIYF
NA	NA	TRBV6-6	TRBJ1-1	TGTGCCAGCAGCCGCAGGGACACTGAAGCTTTCTTT	CASSRRDTEAFF
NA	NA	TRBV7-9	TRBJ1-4	TGTGCCAGCAGCCTAACTGGCCCAGCAGGTTGGAGTGAAAAACTGTTTTTT	CASSLTGPAGWSEKLFF
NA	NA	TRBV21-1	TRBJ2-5	TGTGCCAGCAGCAGGGGGGTAGAGCGGTACCAAGAGACCCAGTACTTC	CASSRGVERYQETQYF
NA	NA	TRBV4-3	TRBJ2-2	TGCGCCAGCAGCGTCGTGGGGGCGAGCGGGGAGCTGTTTTTT	CASSVVGASGELFF
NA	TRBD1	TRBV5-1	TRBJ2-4	TGCGCCAGCAGCTTGGCCATGGACAGGGGGAACATTCAGTACTTC	CASSLAMDRGNIQYF
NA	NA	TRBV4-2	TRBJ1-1	TGTGCCAGCAGAACACTGCTGAACACTGAAGCTTTCTTT	CASRTLLNTEAFF
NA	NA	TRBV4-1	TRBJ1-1	TGCGCCAGCAGCCTAGGTCGCTCTGGGACTGAAGCTTTCTTT	CASSLGRSGTEAFF
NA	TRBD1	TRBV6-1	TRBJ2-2	TGTGCCGCGACAGGGTTGACCGGGGAGCTGTTTTTT	CAATGLTGELFF
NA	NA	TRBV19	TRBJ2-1	TGTGCCAGTAGTACAAGCTCCTACAATGAGCAGTTCTTC	CASSTSSYNEQFF
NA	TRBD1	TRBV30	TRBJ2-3	TGTGCCTGGAGTGTAATCAGGGGGCTAAGGGTCTCTCCTACACATGAGGATACGCAGTATTTT	CAWSVIRGLRVSPTHEDTQYF
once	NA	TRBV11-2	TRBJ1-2	TGTGCCAGCAGCTTAAATTATGGCTACACCTTC	CASSLNYGYTF
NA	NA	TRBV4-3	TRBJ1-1	TGCGCCAGCAGCCAAGAGGAGACACGCATCAACACTGAAGCTTTCTTT	CASSQEETRINTEAFF
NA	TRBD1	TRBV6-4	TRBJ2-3	TGTGCCAGCAGTACAGGGGATGAAGATACGCAGTATTTT	CASSTGDEDTQYF
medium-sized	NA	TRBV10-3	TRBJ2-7	TGTGCCATCAGCGCTAGCGAGTTGGGGGAGCAGTACTTC	CAISASELGEQYF
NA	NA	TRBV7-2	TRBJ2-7	TGTGCCAGCAGCTCTAGGGTACTCTACGGGCAGTACTTC	CASSSRVLYGQYF
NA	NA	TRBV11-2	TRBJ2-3	TGTGCCAGCAGCTTAGCGGGAACAGATACGCAGTATTTT	CASSLAGTDTQYF
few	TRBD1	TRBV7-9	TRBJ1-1	TGTGCCAGCAGCGCGGACAGGGAGGGTACTGAAGCTTTCTTT	CASSADREGTEAFF
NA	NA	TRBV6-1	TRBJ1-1	TGTGCCAGCAGTGAACCCGGAGAAAGGTACACTGAAGCTTTCTTT	CASSEPGERYTEAFF
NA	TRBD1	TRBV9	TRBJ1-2	TGTGCCAGCAGCGTAGGGAACAGGGGGGACTATGGCTACACCTTC	CASSVGNRGDYGYTF
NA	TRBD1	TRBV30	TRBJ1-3	TGTGCCTGGACCGACAGGGTACTCTCTGGAAACACCATATATTTT	CAWTDRVLSGNTIYF
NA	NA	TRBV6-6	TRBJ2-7	TGTGCCAGCAGTTCTAAGGGTCCCCAGGGGACCTACGAGCAGTACTTC	CASSSKGPQGTYEQYF
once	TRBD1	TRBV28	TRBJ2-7	TGTGCCAGCGCAAGCCCGGGACAGGATACCTACGAGCAGTACTTC	CASASPGQDTYEQYF
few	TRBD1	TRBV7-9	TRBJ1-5	TGTGCCAGCAGCGGACAGGCAAATCAGCCCCAGCATTTT	CASSGQANQPQHF
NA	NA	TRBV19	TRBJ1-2	TGTGCCAGTCGGACTCTACAGTCTAAGGGTTATGGCTACACCTTC	CASRTLQSKGYGYTF
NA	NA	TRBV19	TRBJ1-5	TGTGCCAGTAGTACGGGCAGCCCTCAGCCCCAGCATTTT	CASSTGSPQPQHF
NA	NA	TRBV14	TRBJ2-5	TGTGCCAGCAGCCAAGATAGTCAGACCCAGTACTTC	CASSQDSQTQYF
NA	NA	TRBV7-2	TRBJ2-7	TGTGCCAGCAGCTTAGGCCCATCCCTGGTCGAGCAGTACTTC	CASSLGPSLVEQYF
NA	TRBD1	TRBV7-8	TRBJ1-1	TGTGCCAGCAGCCTCACAGGGGGCACTGAAGCTTTCTTT	CASSLTGGTEAFF
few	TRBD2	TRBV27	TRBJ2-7	TGTGCCAGCAGTTTCCCGGGAGGGGAGCAGTACTTC	CASSFPGGEQYF
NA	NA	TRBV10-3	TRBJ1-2	TGTGCCATCAGTGCTCACAGTGTATATCGGAGTTCCTATGGCTACACCTTC	CAISAHSVYRSSYGYTF
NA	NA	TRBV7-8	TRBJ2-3	TGTGCCAGCAGCTTGGCGACAGATACGCAGTATTTT	CASSLATDTQYF
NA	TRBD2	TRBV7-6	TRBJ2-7	TGTGCCAGCAGCTTAGGGGACTACTACGAGCAGTACTTC	CASSLGDYYEQYF
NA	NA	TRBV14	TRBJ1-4	TGTGCCAGCAGCCCACTTGAGGATGGGGCAGGCAATGAAAAACTGTTTTTT	CASSPLEDGAGNEKLFF
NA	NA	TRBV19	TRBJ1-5	TGTGCCAGTAGTATCAGGGGCCCGGATCAGCCCCAGCATTTT	CASSIRGPDQPQHF
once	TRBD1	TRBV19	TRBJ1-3	TGTGCCAGTACCCAGGGACAGGGCACTGGAAACACCATATATTTT	CASTQGQGTGNTIYF
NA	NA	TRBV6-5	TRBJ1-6	TGTGCCAGCAGTCTCAGGGCGGGTAATTCACCCCTCCACTTT	CASSLRAGNSPLHF